Here is one TCR beta chain with its context. Libraries were prepared by immunoSEQ multiplex PCR; TCRdb keeps only in-frame clonotypes and omits some of them. The repertoire holds a few hundred thousand clones, with more than 75% as singletons. The sample belongs to a study of blood T cell repertoires in COVID-19. The CDR3 length is 15 residues. Germline CDR1 reads MNHEY; CDR2 reads SMNVEV (reference sequence). The V gene end was trimmed by 4 bases and the J gene end by 2 bases; junction bases not matched to a gene: 5. The chain uses TRBV27 and TRBJ1-1; 9 bases align to TRBD1. Input material: PBMCs or T cells enriched from blood (not recorded which). The source of this sequence is a woman in her sixties in a cohort exposed to, infected with or recovered from COVID-19 (not recorded which). CDR3 sequence (DNA): TGTGCCAGCAGTTGGACAGGGGAGGTTAACACTGAAGCTTTCTTT. Translation: CASSWTGEVNTEAFF.